This paragraph covers one TCR beta chain sequence. The data belong to a study of control samples from healthy donors and cancer patients. The CDR3 is 16 residues long. Germline V gene lookup returns CDR1 SGDLS and CDR2 YYNGEE. Trimming stripped 1 base from V and 7 bases from J, with 18 bases between. Sequenced by immunoSEQ multiplex PCR; TCRdb stores in-frame clones only, minus some. The data show 100,000 or so clones, more than 85% seen once. The material sequenced was blood. The V call is TRBV9, the J call TRBJ1-3; a possible D gene is TRBD1 (5 bases). This TCR came from a woman in her fifties or sixties in good health. CDR3 nucleotides: TGTGCCAGCAGCGTAAGTGGGTGGCAGGGCGCGAACACCATATATTTT. Translation gives CASSVSGWQGANTIYF. The full variable domain, its missing parts supplied by reference TRBV9 and TRBJ1-3, is DSGVTQTPKHLITATGQRVTLRCSPRSGDLSVYWYQQSLDQGLQFLIQYYNGEERAKGNILERFSAQQFPDLHSELNLSSLELGDSALYFCASSVSGWQGANTIYFGEGSWLTVV.